This T cell receptor beta chain was captured by sequencing in a study of blood T cell repertoires in COVID-19. Study-wide background: Acute and convalescent COVID-19 samples came from the United States, Italy and Spain.

The protocol was immunoSEQ multiplex PCR, while the TCRdb copy is restricted to in-frame clones and leaves out a portion. This sample has roughly 310,000 clones, with under 90% found just once. The source of this sequence is a woman under 40 with COVID-19, enrolled during active disease. The material sequenced was peripheral blood.

CDR3 protein: CASTLGQGAGTEAFF. Here the CDR3 DNA reads TGCGCCAGCACCCTTGGACAGGGGGCAGGAACTGAAGCTTTCTTT. The V gene is TRBV5-1, the J gene TRBJ1-1, with 11 bases identical to TRBD1. V was pared by 6 bases and J by 5 bases, with 9 bases of the junction left unmatched. CDR3 length equals 15 residues. Germline V gives CDR1 SGHRS, CDR2 YFSETQ.